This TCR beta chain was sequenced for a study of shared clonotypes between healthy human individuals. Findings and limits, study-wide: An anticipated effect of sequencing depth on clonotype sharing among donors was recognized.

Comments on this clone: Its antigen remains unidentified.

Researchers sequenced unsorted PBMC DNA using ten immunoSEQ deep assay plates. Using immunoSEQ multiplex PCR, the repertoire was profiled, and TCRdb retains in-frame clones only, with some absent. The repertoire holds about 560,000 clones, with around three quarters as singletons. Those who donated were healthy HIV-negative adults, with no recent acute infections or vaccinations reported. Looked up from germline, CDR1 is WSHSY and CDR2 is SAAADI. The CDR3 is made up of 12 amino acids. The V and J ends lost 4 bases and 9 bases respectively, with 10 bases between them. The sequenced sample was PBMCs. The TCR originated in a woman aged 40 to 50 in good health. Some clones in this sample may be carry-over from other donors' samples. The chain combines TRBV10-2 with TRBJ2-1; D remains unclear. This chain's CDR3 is CASSVTGTEQFF. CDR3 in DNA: TGCGCCAGCAGTGTCACCGGAACTGAGCAGTTCTTC.